This TCR beta chain derives from a study of PD-L1 blockade in urothelial cancer (dated by TCRdb to the late 2010s). Regarding the complete study: All patients started therapy around 2014 and received atezolizumab 1,200 mg intravenously every 3 weeks. About nine tenths of the roughly 29 patients were males with bladder-origin urothelial cancer, and about 60% of the roughly 30 reported a prior smoking history. Patients had an ECOG performance status of 0 or 1 and had received between 0 and 3 prior chemotherapy regimens. Blood samples were analyzed at 3 weeks after treatment start (second dose) and at 6 weeks after treatment start. A median of about 150,000 T cells and approximately 83,000 unique TCRs was obtained from blood samples, and a median clonality of roughly 0.08 was observed. An exploratory multi-omic analysis was conducted of the somatic, immune and clinical correlates of response to PD-L1 blockade with atezolizumab in urothelial cancer. Pretreatment tumor samples, along with matched peripheral blood collected serially before and after atezolizumab treatment, underwent TCR sequencing. Durable clinical benefit was defined as progression-free survival longer than 6 months, and TCR features were also tested against progression-free and overall survival. In the same patients, whole exome sequencing and RNA sequencing of pretreatment tumors were performed in addition to TCR sequencing. Roughly nine patients achieved durable clinical benefit and roughly 20 did not. Some 30 patients had pretreatment blood TCR-seq, 24 had at least one posttreatment blood collection, and 24 had tumor TCR-seq. The paper as a whole reports these results and caveats: Greater expansion of tumor-associated TCR clones in peripheral blood 3 weeks after the start of treatment was observed in patients with durable benefit (n ≈ 22, p = 0.022). A pretreatment peripheral blood TCR clonality below the median was linked to improved progression-free and overall survival. Because the sample size was small (n = 29) and many of the analyses were exploratory, the results are meant to be hypothesis-generating.

A total of 25 to 30 patients with locally advanced or metastatic urothelial carcinoma, treated at Memorial Sloan Kettering on a trial protocol, made up the cohort. Peripheral blood mononuclear cells were collected pretreatment and during treatment, at between 1 and 8 total time points per patient. The Qiagen DNeasy Blood extraction kit was used to purify genomic DNA from total PBMCs and tumor samples. PBMCs were collected pretreatment and during treatment, and were isolated and stored as previously described. On this clone itself: The antigen this receptor binds is unknown. Per-base qualities were not stored, and no clone one base away is much larger.

Synthetic TCR analog templates were spiked into each PCR to estimate absolute template abundance from read counts. Using the immunoSEQ assay, TCRbeta CDR3 regions were amplified from genomic DNA with bias-controlled V and J gene primers. Rearranged TCRbeta segments were sequenced at approximately 20X coverage. Under the source paper's analysis protocol: Sequencing errors were corrected by clustering and CDR3s were annotated against IMGT to assign V, D and J genes. Out-of-frame and stop-codon sequences were excluded, and only productive TCRbeta rearrangements were used in downstream analyses. Clonality was computed as one minus Shannon entropy normalized by the log of the number of unique productive sequences. Clones differing between time points or between blood and tumor were identified using Fisher's exact test with Benjamini-Hochberg correction, with an adjusted p below 0.01 applied as the threshold. TCRdb took over this immuneACCESS table, retaining in-frame rearrangements with V and J assigned. Such tables are incomplete; in checked studies, under half of the missing clones stem from an unresolved V gene, and the remainder is unexplained. V and J calls and clone size follow that table, whereas D and trimming were derived from the DNA. The sample records 70,000 or so clones, roughly nine tenths of which are singletons. The ten biggest clones cover around 3.5% of the sample.

Taken from cysteine to phenylalanine, the CDR3 has 17 residues. Of the read, only the CDR3 DNA is kept; its 51 bases are in frame from base 1. From V the trimming removes 4 bases and from J it removes 1 base, while the gene matches leave 9 bases of the junction unaccounted for. CDR1 SGHRS and CDR2 YFSETQ are derived from the germline V gene. This clonotype originated in a man in his sixties with urothelial cancer. The sample consisted of PBMCs, taken around atezolizumab (anti-PD-L1) treatment. The chain uses TRBV5-1 and TRBJ1-3, and 9 bases in between align with TRBD1. The CDR3 loop reads CASSQTGQGRSGNTIYF. The DNA is as follows: TGCGCCAGCAGCCAGACAGGACAGGGGAGATCTGGAAACACCATATATTTT.